One sample yielded the 21 T cell receptor beta chains listed below, sequenced in a study of blood T cell repertoires in COVID-19. Using immunoSEQ multiplex PCR, the repertoire was profiled, and TCRdb retains in-frame clones only, with some absent. This table has approximately 52,000 clones, around nine tenths appearing once. Material: peripheral blood. Receptor source: a man aged 55 to 70 with acute or convalescent COVID-19.

V is TRBV9 and J is TRBJ2-1; 10 nucleotides match TRBD2. J lost 4 bases, V lost 2 bases, and 6 bases had no gene match. CDR3 size: 16 residues. Germline lookup yields CDR1 SGDLS and CDR2 YYNGEE. CDR3 sequence (DNA): TGTGCCAGCAGCGTCCAGACTAGCGGGCAATACAATGAGCAGTTCTTC. It yields the protein CASSVQTSGQYNEQFF.

This chain links TRBV10-3 with TRBJ2-7; TRBD1 might be the D (6 bases). The CDR3 is 12 amino acids. V was clipped by 9 bases and J by 7 bases, with 16 bases between them. Germline V CDR1 and CDR2: ENHRY, SYGVKD. The CDR3 protein is CAIEDRDTEQYF. In DNA form, the CDR3 reads TGTGCCATAGAAGACCGGGACACGGAGCAGTACTTC.

This clone is a singleton in its sample. The rearrangement uses TRBV27 and TRBJ1-5, with unresolved D. Germline CDR1 MNHEY, CDR2 SMNVEV (reference sequence). This CDR3 spans 15 amino acids. Trimming removed 0 bases from V and 2 bases from J, with 8 bases in between. DNA of the CDR3: TGTGCCAGCAGTTTATCCGGAGGTGGCAATCAGCCCCAGCATTTT. Translation: CASSLSGGGNQPQHF.

The V and J genes are TRBV19 and TRBJ1-1, with D tentatively TRBD1 (6 bases). V lost 5 bases to trimming and J lost 4 bases, with 11 bases between them. This CDR3 has 13 amino acids. Germline lookup yields CDR1 LNHDA and CDR2 SQIVND (reference sequence). Here the CDR3 DNA reads TGTGCCAGTAGTCAACAGGGAAGCACTGAAGCTTTCTTT. Translated, it gives CASSQQGSTEAFF.

The chain's CDR3 is CASSYEGRGAGELFF. The CDR3, as DNA: TGTGCCAGCAGTTACGAGGGCAGGGGTGCCGGGGAGCTGTTTTTT. J is TRBJ2-2 and V is TRBV6-5, with D tentatively TRBD1 (6 bases). This CDR3 spans 15 amino acids. In germline, CDR1 is MNHEY, CDR2 SVGAGI. V shed 2 bases and J shed 6 bases, with 13 bases lying between them.

The rearrangement links TRBV6-1 to TRBJ1-1, with unresolved D. In germline, CDR1 is MNHNS, CDR2 SASEGT. V lost 2 bases and J lost 4, with 14 bases in between. The CDR3 spans 15 residues. CDR3: CASSEFPGPSTEAFF. Here the CDR3 DNA reads TGTGCCAGCAGTGAATTCCCGGGTCCCTCCACTGAAGCTTTCTTT.

V gene TRBV10-1 combines with J gene TRBJ1-5; D ambiguous. The V and J ends lost 2 bases and 6 bases respectively, with 8 bases between them. Germline V gene sequence: CDR1 WNHNN, CDR2 SYGVQD (reference sequence). The CDR3 extends over 13 amino acids. DNA for the CDR3: TGCGCCAGCAGTGAGAATTTGCGTCAGCCCCAGCATTTT. Protein sequence: CASSENLRQPQHF.

In DNA form, the CDR3 reads TGTGCCAGCAGCTTAGAGGGGGGGCAGGGGCCTTCCTACGAGCAGTACTTC. Protein product: CASSLEGGQGPSYEQYF. The V and J genes are TRBV11-3 and TRBJ2-7; TRBD2 might be the D (7 bases). This CDR3 has 17 amino acids. V shed 0 bases and J shed 1 base, with 16 bases lying between them. In germline, CDR1 is SGHNT, CDR2 YENEEA.

This clone came up a few times. The V gene is TRBV5-1, the J gene TRBJ2-3, with D hard to call. The V end lost 3 bases, the J end lost 1 base, and 9 bases lay between the germline ends. In germline, CDR1 is SGHRS, CDR2 YFSETQ. The CDR3 covers 14 residues. The CDR3 nucleotides read TGCGCCAGCAGCTCCCGACGGGGCACAGATACGCAGTATTTT. Protein: CASSSRRGTDTQYF.

V gene TRBV5-4 combines with J gene TRBJ2-2; 8 nucleotides line up with TRBD2. With 4 bases clipped from V and 5 bases from J, the junction kept 10 bases outside the gene matches. Germline values: CDR1 SGHNT, CDR2 YYREEE (reference sequence). CDR3 length: 16 amino acids. The CDR3 DNA follows: TGTGCCAGCAGCCCCGGCGGAGCGGGAGTTACCGGGGAGCTGTTTTTT. It specifies CASSPGGAGVTGELFF.

This rearrangement joins TRBV6-5 to TRBJ2-3; the D gene is possibly TRBD2 (6 bases). The CDR3 loop spans 11 amino acids. In germline, CDR1 is MNHEY, CDR2 SVGAGI. Trimming removed 7 bases from V and 6 bases from J, with 8 bases in between. CDR3 residues: CASTREDTQYF. CDR3 bases: TGTGCCAGCACCCGGGAGGATACGCAGTATTTT.

V is TRBV7-2 and J is TRBJ1-6, with TRBD1 identical over 8 bases. After removal of 7 bases from V and 6 bases from J, the junction contained 5 bases not matched to a gene. CDR1 is SGHTA and CDR2 is FQGNSA in the germline V gene. This CDR3 is built from 14 residues. CDR3 DNA sequence: TGTGCCAGCACCCGGGACAGGTTTAATTCACCCCTCCACTTT. As protein: CASTRDRFNSPLHF. Based on the CDR3 plus reference TRBV7-2 and TRBJ1-6, the full variable domain is GAGVSQSPSNKVTEKGKDVELRCDPISGHTALYWYRQSLGQGLEFLIYFQGNSAPDKSGLPSDRFSAERTGGSVSTLTIQRTQQEDSAVYLCASTRDRFNSPLHFGNGTRLTVT.

The chain is built from TRBV19 and TRBJ2-7, with 10 bases aligning to TRBD1. Trimming cost V 5 bases and J 3 bases; bases outside gene matches: 4. This CDR3 is 14 amino acids long. Germline V gene lookup returns CDR1 LNHDA and CDR2 SQIVND (reference sequence). CDR3 in DNA: TGTGCCAGTAGTCCCCGGACAGGGGGCTACGAGCAGTACTTC. This gives the protein CASSPRTGGYEQYF.

J is TRBJ2-1 and V is TRBV27; 11 bases agree with TRBD2. The CDR3 is made up of 16 amino acids. V shed 2 bases and J 5 bases; nucleotides not matched to a gene: 5. Germline loops: CDR1 MNHEY, CDR2 SMNVEV (reference sequence). DNA of the CDR3: TGTGCCAGCAGTTTAAGTCTAGCGGGGGGACACAATGAGCAGTTCTTC. This gives the protein CASSLSLAGGHNEQFF.

The rearrangement links TRBV4-1 to TRBJ2-1; 7 bases match TRBD2. The V and J ends lost 1 base and 9 bases, in that order; junction bases with no gene match: 12. The germline V gene encodes CDR1 MGHRA and CDR2 YSYEKL. This CDR3 spans 16 amino acids. CDR3 sequence: CASSQGRREFLGEQFF. In DNA, the CDR3 is TGCGCCAGCAGCCAAGGCCGGCGGGAGTTCCTGGGTGAGCAGTTCTTC.

V is TRBV28 and J is TRBJ2-2; tentative D call: TRBD1 (6 bases). The CDR3 has 16 residues. V was cut by 3 bases and J by 4 bases, with 15 bases left in between. Germline CDR1 MDHEN, CDR2 SYDVKM. As DNA, the CDR3 is TGTGCCAGCAGTTTGCGCACAGGGAGCGGCACCGGGGAGCTGTTTTTT. Its translation is CASSLRTGSGTGELFF.

V gene TRBV11-2 combines with J gene TRBJ2-7; D not resolved. This CDR3 spans 13 amino acids. V lost 5 bases, J lost 2 bases, and 10 bases lay in between. Germline lookup yields CDR1 SGHAT and CDR2 FQNNGV. CDR3 residues: CASSPQFTYEQYF. The CDR3 nucleotides read TGTGCCAGCAGCCCCCAGTTTACCTACGAGCAGTACTTC.

The rearrangement joins TRBV7-8 to TRBJ1-5; D gene unclear. V was shortened by 1 base and J by 4 bases, with 11 bases between the two germline ends. This CDR3 has 15 residues. From germline, CDR1 is SGHVS and CDR2 FQNEAQ. CDR3 amino acids: CASSLGSTLNQPQHF. The DNA of the CDR3 is TGTGCCAGCAGCTTAGGCTCCACTTTGAATCAGCCCCAGCATTTT.

The rearrangement links TRBV10-3 to TRBJ2-7; 9 positions match TRBD1. Germline V gives CDR1 ENHRY, CDR2 SYGVKD. The CDR3 length is 14 residues. Germline trimming cut 6 bases from V and 4 bases from J; bases unmatched to any gene: 7. The CDR3 sequence: CAIRPGQGVYEQYF. CDR3 DNA sequence: TGTGCCATCAGACCGGGACAGGGTGTATACGAGCAGTACTTC.

In its sample, this clone was seen once. V gene TRBV5-4 combines with J gene TRBJ2-7, with D perhaps TRBD2 (6 bases). The CDR3 is 13 amino acids. Germline V gene data show CDR1 as SGHNT and CDR2 as YYREEE (reference sequence). V lost 4 bases to trimming and J lost 4 bases, with 12 bases between them. Here the CDR3 reads CASSGGGGYEQYF. CDR3 DNA sequence: TGTGCCAGCAGCGGGGGAGGAGGTTACGAGCAGTACTTC.

The J gene is TRBJ1-1, the V gene TRBV2; the match to TRBD1 covers 9 bases. Trimming cost V 7 bases and J 4 bases; bases outside gene matches: 7. The CDR3 spans 14 residues. Per the germline V gene, CDR1 is SNHLY and CDR2 is FYNNEI. CDR3 protein: CASNLDRGGTEAFF. Here the CDR3 DNA reads TGTGCCAGCAATTTGGACAGGGGAGGCACTGAAGCTTTCTTT.